The clone carrying this T cell receptor beta chain occurred many times. The library protocol tagged individual cDNA molecules with unique molecular identifiers. TCRdb redid the calling of the 5' RACE reads with MiXCR, one entry per CDR3 protein. Here the sample spans 65,000 to 95,000 distinct CDR3 sequences, roughly 9.4% being singletons. This specimen belongs to a study of early T cells in non-severe SARS-CoV-2 infection. Trimming removed 6 bases from V and 2 bases from J; junction bases left unmatched: 4. This CDR3 is 14 amino acids long. From germline, CDR1 is DFQATT and CDR2 SNEGSKA (reference sequence).

The chain joins TRBV20-1 to TRBJ2-3; 11 bases line up with TRBD2. This sequence was found in an adult who was a healthcare worker with PCR-confirmed SARS-CoV-2 infection or an uninfected control (not recorded which). The specimen sequenced was whole blood. CDR3 amino acids: CSAWTSGSTDTQYF. The CDR3 nucleotides read TGCAGTGCATGGACTAGCGGGTCCACAGATACGCAGTATTTT.